Given below is one TCR beta chain in context. This clonotype was recorded at least ten times. Its antigen remains undetermined. Within one base of it there is no much larger clone, and no base qualities were kept. The sample belongs to a study of read filtering for tumor transcriptome and immune sequencing (dated by TCRdb to 2020 to 2022). Regarding the research as a whole: The cohort had around 16 male and more than 11 female patients with a mean age of roughly 70 years, ranging from about 45 to 85. After DNase treatment, whole-transcriptome libraries were prepared with the TruSeq RNA Access Library Prep Kit. TCR repertoires obtained by targeted immune repertoire sequencing and by bulk whole-transcriptome sequencing performed on the same bone marrow samples were compared. One main goal was a read-filtering strategy for immune repertoire data, in particular deciding whether clonotypes backed by only one read should be removed. TCR-region mapped reads per sample ranged from about 4.05 to 10.27 million with IR-seq versus only about 80 to 1,300 with RNA-seq. By revised international staging, about 8 patients were R-ISS I, about 16 were R-ISS II and 6 or 7 were R-ISS III. General findings and caveats noted by the study authors: Single-read clonotypes made up around 80% of clonotypes but only around 4% of total reads in IR-seq, compared with approximately 70% of clonotypes and 35% to 45% of reads in RNA-seq. Removing single-read clonotypes increased the correlation between IR-seq and RNA-seq shared clonotype proportions. Compared with RNA-seq, IR-seq captured clonotypes at much higher depth and more reliably, and a smaller IR-seq throughput was enough to identify most shared clonotypes. Rather than purified T cells, the sorted CD138-negative fraction was a mixed bone marrow immune population.

Each patient had bone marrow sampled at the time of active disease. Ficoll-Hypaque density gradient centrifugation was used to isolate bone marrow mononuclear cells. To remove myeloma plasma cells, the cells were labeled with CD138 magnetic microbeads on a MACS separator, and CD138-negative cells were then collected by negative selection. Flow cytometry on an Attune NxT with CD138 antibodies was used to check the purity of the isolated cells. Total RNA was extracted with TRIzol reagent and quantified with a NanoDrop spectrophotometer. For each patient, paired RNA-seq and IR-seq were run on the CD138-negative bone marrow sample from that patient. V was cut back by 4 bases and J by 8 bases, leaving a gap of 15 bases between them. Taken from cysteine to phenylalanine, the CDR3 has 14 residues. Only CDR3 DNA remains: 42 bases, in frame from the first base. Reading the germline V gene gives CDR1 LGHNA and CDR2 YNFKEQ.

TCR libraries were constructed from 300 to 400 ng RNA using the Immunoverse kit, and molecular barcoded adaptors covering alpha/delta and beta/gamma chains were employed. TCR library preparation used the same RNA that went into transcriptome sequencing. An Illumina HiSeq 4000 with 2 x 150 cycles was used to sequence the TCR libraries. The source study handled its data this way. Using MiXCR, which included quality filtering and error correction, TCR reads were aligned to human V, D, J and C references and then assembled into CDR3 clonotypes. Clonotype counts and gene usage diversity were analyzed with the tcR package in R. For inspection of raw mapping reads, RNA-seq reads were mapped by STAR aligner version 2.5.3a onto GRCh37 of the human genome. To test how sequencing depth affected the clonotypes detected, IR-seq fastq files were randomly downsampled with Seqtk 1.3. TCRdb handled the public reads itself, with Q25 trimming in fastp and clone calling in MiXCR, and kept productive beta chains. Each record represents a unique CDR3 protein, reported with the most common genes and DNA among its rows. The V and J calls shown here were made by TCRdb, not taken from the authors' results. The table for this sample lists over 35,000 distinct CDR3 sequences; around 11% of them were counted only once. About 38% of the sample is in the top ten clones.

The sample taken for sequencing was a population of CD138-negative cells sorted from bone marrow. Interpreted using the paper, the cell subset or site label stands for: bone marrow mononuclear cells depleted of CD138+ plasma/myeloma cells by negative magnetic selection. This chain is built from TRBV4-2 and TRBJ2-1, and perhaps TRBD2 as D gene, on 7 matching bases. The receptor comes from a donor over 35 with multiple myeloma. CDR3 reads: CASSLGGPVYEQFF. The DNA sequence follows: TGTGCCAGCAGCCTGGGGGGGCCGGTCTATGAGCAGTTCTTC.